In its sample, the clone carrying this T cell receptor (beta chain) was seen many times. Its specificity is unknown. It was by quantitative 5'-RACE with molecular barcodes that TCR beta libraries were made. TCRdb processed the 5' RACE reads anew with MiXCR; each CDR3 protein has one entry. The data hold some 220,000 distinct CDR3 sequences, with around 6.6% observed a single time. The data originate from a study of CD8 T cells in ankylosing spondylitis. Findings of the study overall: According to the report, clones linked to the disease were significantly enriched in matched synovial fluid samples taken from ankylosing spondylitis patients. Characteristic of ankylosing spondylitis blood, it appeared, was a TCR beta motif comprising roughly eight highly homologous variants. CD8+ disease-linked clones were present at relatively low frequencies in blood.

Germline V gene data show CDR1 as MNHEY and CDR2 as SVGEGT. The V end was cut by 3 bases, the J end by 9 bases, with 18 bases between. CDR3 length: 16 amino acids. The sample consisted of blood, either unsorted or a sorted T cell fraction (not recorded which). The rearrangement links TRBV6-2 or TRBV6-3 to TRBJ1-6; D not resolved. This receptor was obtained from a male donor with ankylosing spondylitis. For the CDR3, the DNA is TGTGCCAGCAGTTATTTACGCCCTTCAGAAGGTTCACCCCTCCACTTT. Amino acid sequence: CASSYLRPSEGSPLHF.